These 11 T cell receptor beta chains came from one sample sequenced in a study of shared clonotypes between healthy human individuals (dated by TCRdb to about 2020). Library generation was performed with the immunoSEQ multiplex PCR assay. TCRdb mirrors the immuneACCESS table, restricted to in-frame sequences. Some clones are absent from its copies; in checked studies, under half trace to an unresolved V gene, and the reason for the others is unknown. The sample profile shows roughly 300,000 clones; roughly 87% of them were found once. The ten largest clonotypes hold around 15% of the sample. The sample comprised memory CD8+ T cells sorted from blood. The sample's cell subset or site label is to be understood as: CD45RO+ cells pooled with CCR7-negative TemRA cells. The receptors were gathered from a man aged 18 to 30 in good health.

The V call is TRBV15, the J call TRBJ2-1; D call uncertain. Germline-derived CDR1 and CDR2 are LNHNV and YYDKDF (reference sequence). CDR3 length: 14 residues. V dropped 3 bases and J dropped 8 bases, with 14 bases sitting between them. CDR3 DNA: TGTGCCACCAGCAGGGTTTATGGTGGGGATGAGCAGTTCTTC. Its protein is CATSRVYGGDEQFF.

The rearrangement uses TRBV9 and TRBJ1-1; 7 positions agree with TRBD1. This CDR3 comprises 19 residues. J gave up 3 bases and V 0 bases, and 17 bases lay outside the gene matches. CDR1 SGDLS and CDR2 YYNGEE come from the germline V gene. CDR3 in DNA: TGTGCCAGCAGCGTAGAGGGCCGATTCTCCTTCACAGGGGACACTGAAGCTTTCTTT. Its translation is CASSVEGRFSFTGDTEAFF.

This clone appeared a few times. The chain joins TRBV9 to TRBJ1-2; D perhaps matches TRBD1 (6 bases). CDR1 is SGDLS and CDR2 is YYNGEE in the germline V gene. The CDR3 loop spans 13 amino acids. The germline V and J ends were trimmed by 4 bases and 7 bases, with 14 bases remaining between them. For the CDR3, the DNA is TGTGCCAGCAGCTCCGCAGGGGAAGCTGGCTACACCTTC. It is translated as CASSSAGEAGYTF.

This clone appeared many times. The V call is TRBV28, the J call TRBJ2-3; D may be TRBD1 or TRBD2 (5 bases each). The V gene's germline CDR1 is MDHEN and CDR2 SYDVKM. Trimming pared 3 bases from V and 1 base from J, leaving 11 bases between. The CDR3 contains 15 residues. DNA of the CDR3: TGTGCCAGCAGTTTTCACCGGGGCGGCACAGATACGCAGTATTTT. This sequence encodes CASSFHRGGTDTQYF. Supplemented by reference TRBV28 and TRBJ2-3, the full variable domain reads DVKVTQSSRYLVKRTGEKVFLECVQDMDHENMFWYRQDPGLGLRLIYFSYDVKMKEKGDIPEGYSVSREKKERFSLILESASTNQTSMYLCASSFHRGGTDTQYFGPGTRLTVL.

This rearrangement joins TRBV27 to TRBJ2-5; D call uncertain. CDR3 length equals 14 residues. Germline-derived CDR1 and CDR2 are MNHEY and SMNVEV (reference sequence). V was cut by 5 bases and J by 5 bases, with 15 bases left in between. The CDR3 sequence: CASSTEPIRETQYF. Here the CDR3 DNA reads TGTGCCAGCAGTACGGAACCTATACGGGAGACCCAGTACTTC.

The count of this clone is one. The rearrangement uses TRBV6-1 and TRBJ2-1, with D possibly matching TRBD2 (6 bases). The CDR3 totals 16 residues. Trimming took 4 bases from V and 2 from J, leaving 15 bases between them. Germline assignment: CDR1 MNHNS and CDR2 SASEGT. This CDR3 is CASSGLRSGPYNEQFF. DNA of the CDR3: TGTGCCAGCAGTGGCCTGCGGAGCGGGCCCTACAATGAGCAGTTCTTC.

Details on this clone: Other DNA variants within this sample encode the same CDR3. This chain uses TRBV13 with TRBJ2-7; D is undetermined. This CDR3 has 13 residues. The V end lost 0 bases, the J end lost 4 bases, and 7 bases lay between the germline ends. Germline CDR1 is PRHDT and CDR2 is FYEKMQ (reference sequence). The CDR3 region is CASSLGHSYEQYF. CDR3 nucleotide sequence: TGTGCCAGCAGCTTAGGCCATTCGTACGAGCAGTACTTC.

The chain carries TRBV11-2 and TRBJ2-7; 9 bases match TRBD1. Germline lookup yields CDR1 SGHAT and CDR2 FQNNGV. V dropped 8 bases and J dropped 5; count of bases not matched to a gene: 7. This CDR3 has 13 residues. CDR3 amino acids: CASAGTGSNEQYF. CDR3 sequence (DNA): TGTGCCAGCGCAGGGACAGGGTCCAACGAGCAGTACTTC.

The rearrangement links TRBV5-6 to TRBJ1-4; D gene uncertain. CDR3 length: 14 residues. V dropped 0 bases and J dropped 13 bases, with 16 bases sitting between them. CDR1 is SGHDT and CDR2 is YYEEEE in the germline V gene. CDR3 residues: CASSLARRSIGLFF. CDR3 DNA sequence: TGTGCCAGCAGCTTGGCCCGGCGTTCGATCGGACTGTTTTTT.

The gene calls are TRBV19 and TRBJ1-5; D unresolved. The CDR3 contains 13 residues. Germline-derived CDR1 and CDR2 are LNHDA and SQIVND (reference sequence). The CDR3 DNA follows: TGTCAGGCAGAACCTTATAGCAATCAGCCCCAGCATTTT. Encoded protein: CQAEPYSNQPQHF.

V usage is TRBV7-2 and J usage is TRBJ1-2; 12 nucleotides line up with TRBD1. CDR1 and CDR2 from the germline V gene are SGHTA and FQGNSA. The CDR3 has 16 amino acids. The V segment lost 1 base and the J segment 8 bases; nucleotides outside the gene matches: 8. The CDR3 here is CASSLVSGTGGAGYTF. Written as DNA, the CDR3 is TGTGCCAGCAGCTTAGTTTCGGGGACAGGGGGCGCGGGCTACACCTTC.